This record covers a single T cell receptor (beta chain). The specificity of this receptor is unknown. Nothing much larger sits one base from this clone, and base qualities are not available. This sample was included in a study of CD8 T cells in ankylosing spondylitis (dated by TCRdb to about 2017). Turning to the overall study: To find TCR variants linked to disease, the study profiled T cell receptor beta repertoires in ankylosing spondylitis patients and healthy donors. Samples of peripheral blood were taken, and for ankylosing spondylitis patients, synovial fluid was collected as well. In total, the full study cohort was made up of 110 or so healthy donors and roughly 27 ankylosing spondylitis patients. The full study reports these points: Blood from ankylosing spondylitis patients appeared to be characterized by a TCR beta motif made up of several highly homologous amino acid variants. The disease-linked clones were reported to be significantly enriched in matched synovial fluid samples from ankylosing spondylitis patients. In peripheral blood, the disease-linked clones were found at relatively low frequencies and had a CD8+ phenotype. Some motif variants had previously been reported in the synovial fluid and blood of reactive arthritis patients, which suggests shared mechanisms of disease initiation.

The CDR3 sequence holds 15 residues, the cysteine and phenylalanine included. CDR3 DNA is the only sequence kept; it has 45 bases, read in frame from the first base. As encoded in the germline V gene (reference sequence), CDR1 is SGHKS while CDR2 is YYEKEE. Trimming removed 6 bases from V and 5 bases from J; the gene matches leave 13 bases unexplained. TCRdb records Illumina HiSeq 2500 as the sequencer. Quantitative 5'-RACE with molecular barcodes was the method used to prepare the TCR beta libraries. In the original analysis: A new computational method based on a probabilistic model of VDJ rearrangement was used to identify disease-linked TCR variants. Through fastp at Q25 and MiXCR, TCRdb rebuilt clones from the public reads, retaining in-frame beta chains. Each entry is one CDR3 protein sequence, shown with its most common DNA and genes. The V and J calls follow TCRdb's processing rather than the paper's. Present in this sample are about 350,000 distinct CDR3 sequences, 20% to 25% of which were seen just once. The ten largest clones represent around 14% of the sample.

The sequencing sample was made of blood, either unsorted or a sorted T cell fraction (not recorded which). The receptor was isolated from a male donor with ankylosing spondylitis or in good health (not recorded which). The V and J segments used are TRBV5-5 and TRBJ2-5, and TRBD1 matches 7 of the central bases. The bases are TGTGCCAGCACTAGGAGGCAGGGGGATGGGGAGACCCAGTACTTC. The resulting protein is CASTRRQGDGETQYF.